The clone carrying this T cell receptor (beta chain) was seen a handful of times. Its target is not known. The CDR3 consists of 16 residues. The V gene lost 0 bases and the J gene lost 5 bases, with 20 bases spanning the gap. Germline CDR1 is GTSNPN and CDR2 is SVGIG (reference sequence). Investigators profiled TCR beta VDJ and CDR3 from genomic DNA template. Via MiXCR, TCRdb re-called the reads, giving one row per CDR3 protein. Counted here are about 220,000 distinct CDR3 sequences, around 46% occurring once; the ten biggest clones make up approximately 8%. In patients chosen for sequencing, flow cytometry had shown CD8+CD57+ cell expansion. The study sampled blood from patients who had received no therapy. The sample belongs to a study of CD8+CD57+ T cells in acquired aplastic anemia. Study details: The mean DNA yield obtained from sorted CD4+ and CD8+ cells came to about 3 ug.

Overall study findings and caveats: Researchers report that some 31 CD8+ CDR3 sequences appeared in both patients and controls. The CD8+ Simpson's diversity of patients and controls was not significantly different.

The rearrangement links TRBV30 to TRBJ2-7; D possibly corresponds to TRBD1 (6 bases). This TCR came from a human donor with aplastic anemia. Sequencing input: sorted CD4+, CD8+, or CD8+CD57+ T cells (not recorded which) from PBMCs. Written as DNA, the CDR3 is TGTGCCTGGAGTGTACATCCTGGACAGAGGAGGAACGAGCAGTACTTC. Protein: CAWSVHPGQRRNEQYF.